Listed here are 16 T cell receptor beta chains from one sample, sequenced in a study of T cells in Graves' hyperthyroidism and ophthalmopathy. RNA transcripts provided the source from which TCR beta CDR3 regions were amplified. HTBI primers were employed in a first-round RT-PCR of the TCR CDR3. Via MiXCR, TCRdb re-called the multiplex PCR reads, giving one row per CDR3 protein. The table records 500,000 to 600,000 distinct CDR3 sequences, around 45% of them present only once. Sequencing was done on a sample of peripheral blood or thyroid tissue (not recorded which). These receptors were obtained from an adult woman with Graves' disease, either hyperthyroidism or ophthalmopathy (not recorded which).

Ten or more counts support this clonotype. V is TRBV10-3 and J is TRBJ2-7; 9 positions agree with TRBD2. Looked up from germline, CDR1 is ENHRY and CDR2 is SYGVKD. The V segment lost 4 bases and the J segment 2 bases; nucleotides outside the gene matches: 6. This CDR3 is 15 amino acids long. The CDR3 DNA reads TGTGCCATCAGTGGATCTAGCGGGGCAACCTACGAGCAGTACTTC. Protein sequence: CAISGSSGATYEQYF.

The chain joins TRBV6-1 to TRBJ1-5; D is unresolved. This CDR3 has 12 residues. V was cut by 6 bases and J by 7 bases, with 10 bases left in between. The germline CDR1 and CDR2 sequences are MNHNS and SASEGT. DNA for the CDR3: TGTGCCAGCAGCCGTCTCGGGCAGCCCCAGCATTTT. Protein: CASSRLGQPQHF.

V usage is TRBV19 and J usage is TRBJ2-7; the match to TRBD2 covers 12 bases. The junction had 3 bases not matched to a gene; V was cut back by 3 bases and J by 0 bases. CDR1 LNHDA and CDR2 SQIVND come from the germline V gene (reference sequence). This CDR3 region has 16 residues. CDR3 sequence: CASSISSGGDSYEQYF. For the CDR3, the DNA is TGTGCCAGTAGTATCTCTAGCGGGGGGGACTCCTACGAGCAGTACTTC.

The chain uses TRBV2 and TRBJ1-3; D unresolved. Germline values: CDR1 SNHLY, CDR2 FYNNEI. V was trimmed by 3 bases and J by 10 bases, leaving 10 bases between them. This CDR3 has 12 amino acids. The DNA of the CDR3 is TGTGCCAGCAGTGACGTGTTGACGACCATATATTTT. This codes for CASSDVLTTIYF.

The chain uses TRBV7-9 and TRBJ1-1; D may be TRBD1 (5 bases). The CDR3 length is 15 residues. Germline CDR1 is SEHNR and CDR2 is FQNEAQ (reference sequence). V lost 4 bases, J lost 1 base, and 13 bases lay in between. CDR3 sequence reads: CASSSPGRKNTEAFF. The CDR3 DNA follows: TGTGCCAGCAGCTCACCGGGACGGAAGAACACTGAAGCTTTCTTT.

V gene TRBV7-9 combines with J gene TRBJ2-5; TRBD1 matches 7 bases. The CDR3 contains 14 residues. V trimming: 3 bases; J trimming: 5 bases; junction bases outside the gene matches: 6. Germline V gives CDR1 SEHNR, CDR2 FQNEAQ (reference sequence). The CDR3 reads CASSFPGGEETQYF. CDR3 sequence (DNA): TGTGCCAGCAGCTTCCCAGGGGGAGAGGAGACCCAGTACTTC.

The rearrangement joins TRBV11-2 to TRBJ2-2; D is ambiguous. The CDR3 is 13 amino acids. The germline V gene encodes CDR1 SGHAT and CDR2 FQNNGV. Trimming shortened V by 3 bases and J by 8 bases, and 10 bases separated the two germline ends. The CDR3, as DNA: TGTGCCAGCAGCTTGAGCTTACTTGGGGAGCTGTTTTTT. It specifies CASSLSLLGELFF.

The V and J genes are TRBV2 and TRBJ1-2; D remains unclear. The CDR3 length is 12 residues. The V gene's germline CDR1 is SNHLY and CDR2 FYNNEI. Trimming removed 8 bases from V and 4 bases from J, with 11 bases in between. The CDR3 loop is CASLDTAYGYTF. DNA of the CDR3: TGTGCCAGCTTGGATACAGCCTATGGCTACACCTTC.

This clonotype was observed many times. V is TRBV2 and J is TRBJ1-1; unclear D gene. The CDR3 is 14 amino acids. In germline, CDR1 is SNHLY, CDR2 FYNNEI. The germline V and J ends were trimmed by 4 bases and 0 bases, with 9 bases remaining between them. As DNA, the CDR3 is TGTGCCAGCAGTGCCCAGCTTATGAACACTGAAGCTTTCTTT. This codes for CASSAQLMNTEAFF.

For this clonotype: This may arise from a read error, as a much more abundant clone is one base away. This chain joins TRBV7-3 and TRBJ2-1, with a weak D call TRBD1 (6 bases). Germline lookup yields CDR1 SGHTA and CDR2 FQGTGA. V was shortened by 5 bases and J by 10 bases, with 15 bases between the two germline ends. The CDR3 has 13 amino acids. CDR3 residues: CASSQTTGSEQFF. The CDR3 DNA sequence: TGTGCCAGCAGCCAGACAACAGGGTCCGAGCAGTTCTTC.

The V and J genes are TRBV18 and TRBJ2-5, with D possibly matching TRBD1 (5 bases). Per the germline V gene, CDR1 is KGHSH and CDR2 is LQKENI. The CDR3 sequence is 15 residues long. The V and J ends lost 3 bases and 2 bases respectively, with 13 bases between them. The CDR3 nucleotides are TGTGCCAGCTCACCGGGGCCCCTATTACAAGAGACCCAGTACTTC. This translates into CASSPGPLLQETQYF.

This clonotype showed up just a few times. The genes are TRBV29-1 and TRBJ2-1, with no clear D. From germline, CDR1 is SQVTM and CDR2 ANQGSEA. The CDR3 length is 14 residues. Trimming took 6 bases from V and 7 from J, leaving 19 bases between them. The CDR3 nucleotides are TGCAGCGTCCAACTACCAGTCGCAGGAAATGAGCAGTTCTTC. Its protein is CSVQLPVAGNEQFF.

The CDR3 is CASSQGRGETQYF. CDR3 coding DNA: TGTGCCAGCAGCCAGGGACGCGGGGAGACCCAGTACTTC. The chain combines TRBV14 with TRBJ2-5; TRBD1 or TRBD2 may be the D gene (5 bases each). Trimming removed 3 bases from V and 5 bases from J, with 10 bases in between. The CDR3 is made up of 13 amino acids. Germline CDR1 and CDR2: SGHDN and FVKESK. Filled out from reference TRBV14 and TRBJ2-5, the complete variable domain reads EAGVTQFPSHSVIEKGQTVTLRCDPISGHDNLYWYRRVMGKEIKFLLHFVKESKQDESGMPNNRFLAERTGGTYSTLKVQPAELEDSGVYFCASSQGRGETQYFGPGTRLLVL.

This rearrangement joins TRBV5-1 to TRBJ2-6, with 10 positions matching TRBD1. This CDR3 contains 21 residues. Germline CDR1 SGHRS, CDR2 YFSETQ. J gave up 1 base and V 4 bases, and 17 bases lay outside the gene matches. The CDR3 DNA is TGCGCCAGCAGCGCCAAGCACCGAGGACAGGGGGTCTTTTCTGGGGCCAACGTCCTGACTTTC. Its translation: CASSAKHRGQGVFSGANVLTF.

For this clonotype: One junction end disagrees with the germline gene, perhaps due to a read error. The chain couples TRBV7-9 to TRBJ2-2, with 10 bases lining up with TRBD2. Germline V gene sequence: CDR1 SEHNR, CDR2 FQNEAQ (reference sequence). The CDR3 contains 16 residues. Here the CDR3 reads CATHRSGRANTGELSW. The CDR3 DNA reads TGTGCCACCCATAGGAGCGGGAGGGCGAACACCGGGGAGCTGTCTTGG.

At least ten counts were recorded for this clonotype. This sequence joins TRBV30 and TRBJ2-5; D not resolved. The V gene lost 1 base and the J gene lost 0 bases, with 6 bases spanning the gap. This CDR3 is 13 amino acids long. Germline values: CDR1 GTSNPN, CDR2 SVGIG (reference sequence). The CDR3 loop reads CAWSGVDQETQYF. The CDR3 nucleotides are TGTGCCTGGAGTGGAGTGGACCAAGAGACCCAGTACTTC. Full variable domain (missing parts from reference TRBV30 and TRBJ2-5): SQTIHQWPATLVQPVGSPLSLECTVEGTSNPNLYWYRQAAGRGLQLLFYSVGIGQISSEVPQNLSASRPQDRQFILSSKKLLLSDSGFYLCAWSGVDQETQYFGPGTRLLVL.